Each of the 15 T cell receptor beta chains below was sequenced from the same sample in a study of blood T cell repertoires in COVID-19. The repertoire was sequenced with immunoSEQ multiplex PCR; TCRdb's copy has only in-frame clones and lacks some. The table records over 85,000 clones, roughly 80% of them present only once. Material for sequencing was peripheral blood. The source is a human donor in a cohort sampled during active COVID-19.

V usage is TRBV5-6 and J usage is TRBJ1-3; perhaps TRBD1 as D (6 bases). Germline assignment: CDR1 SGHDT and CDR2 YYEEEE. The V gene lost 4 bases and the J gene lost 0 bases, with 8 bases spanning the gap. The CDR3 consists of 14 residues. The CDR3 bases are TGTGCCAGCAGCCGAGGGGGCTCTGGAAACACCATATATTTT. This codes for CASSRGGSGNTIYF.

V and J are TRBV6-5 and TRBJ2-1; D may be TRBD2 (6 bases). The V gene's germline CDR1 is MNHEY and CDR2 SVGAGI. The CDR3 covers 13 residues. V lost 4 bases, J lost 8 bases, and 12 bases lay in between. The CDR3 sequence: CASSSPGTHEQFF. The CDR3, as DNA: TGTGCCAGCAGTTCGCCGGGGACTCATGAGCAGTTCTTC.

This chain links TRBV7-3 with TRBJ2-3; the D gene is possibly TRBD2 (7 bases). The CDR3 spans 14 residues. The V and J ends lost 6 bases and 7 bases respectively, with 17 bases between them. In germline, CDR1 is SGHTA, CDR2 FQGTGA. CDR3 loop: CASSLSGGAYTQYF. The CDR3 coding sequence is TGTGCCAGCAGTCTATCGGGGGGCGCATATACGCAGTATTTT.

The chain joins TRBV19 to TRBJ2-2; 7 bases agree with TRBD2. Looked up from germline, CDR1 is LNHDA and CDR2 is SQIVND (reference sequence). J gave up 7 bases and V 2 bases, and 4 bases lay outside the gene matches. There are 14 residues in the CDR3. In DNA, the CDR3 is TGTGCCAGTAGTATATTAACGGGGGGCGGGGAGCTGTTTTTT. Encoded protein: CASSILTGGGELFF.

CDR3 in amino acids: CASSLIRTSGGYSTDTQYF. The CDR3 DNA sequence: TGTGCCAGCAGCTTAATAAGGACTAGCGGGGGTTATAGCACAGATACGCAGTATTTT. V gene TRBV7-2 combines with J gene TRBJ2-3, with 13 bases aligning to TRBD2. V was pared by 2 bases and J by 0 bases, with 8 bases of the junction left unmatched. The CDR3 has 19 residues. The germline V gene encodes CDR1 SGHTA and CDR2 FQGNSA.

The genes are TRBV27 and TRBJ2-1, with TRBD1 identical over 9 bases. Looked up from germline, CDR1 is MNHEY and CDR2 is SMNVEV (reference sequence). V lost 6 bases and J lost 3; bases outside the gene matches: 9. This CDR3 region has 16 residues. CDR3 loop: CASSLSGTGYYNEQFF. The CDR3 bases are TGTGCCAGCAGCCTATCCGGGACAGGGTACTACAATGAGCAGTTCTTC.

This clone was observed a few times. The chain carries TRBV3-1 (or the pseudogene TRBV3-2) and TRBJ2-1, with 9 bases matching TRBD2. Germline lookup yields CDR1 LGHDT and CDR2 YNNKEL (reference sequence). Trimming removed 1 base from V and 9 bases from J; junction bases left unmatched: 7. The CDR3 has 15 amino acids. CDR3 in DNA: TGTGCCAGCAGCCAAGGTTCTAGCGGGGCATTTGAGCAGTTCTTC. Its translation: CASSQGSSGAFEQFF.

The chain uses TRBV18 and TRBJ2-1, with TRBD1 matching over 9 bases. CDR3 length equals 15 residues. The V and J ends lost 3 bases and 5 bases, in that order; junction bases with no gene match: 5. CDR1 and CDR2 (germline): KGHSH, LQKENI. The chain's CDR3 is CASSPGTGTNNEQFF. For the CDR3, the DNA is TGTGCCAGCTCACCCGGGACAGGGACTAACAATGAGCAGTTCTTC.

The genes are TRBV15 and TRBJ2-1, with 8 bases identical to TRBD2. Germline assignment: CDR1 LNHNV and CDR2 YYDKDF (reference sequence). The CDR3 has 18 amino acids. V was pared by 3 bases and J by 2 bases, with 12 bases of the junction left unmatched. The CDR3 DNA reads as TGTGCCACCAGCAGGGGGGGGGTTCTAGCGGGTACCTACAATGAGCAGTTCTTC. It encodes CATSRGGVLAGTYNEQFF.

This chain joins TRBV7-3 and TRBJ2-7; 8 nucleotides match TRBD1. Per the germline V gene, CDR1 is SGHTA and CDR2 is FQGTGA. The ends lost 5 bases at V and 6 bases at J; junction bases unmatched: 12. The CDR3 runs 15 residues. CDR3 region: CASSPDREGGSEQYF. The CDR3 region has the DNA TGTGCCAGCAGCCCGGACAGGGAAGGAGGAAGCGAGCAGTACTTC.

The gene calls are TRBV11-3 and TRBJ1-2; D gene uncertain. Germline values: CDR1 SGHNT, CDR2 YENEEA. Trimming removed 1 base at V and 4 bases at J, with 4 bases between. The CDR3 is made up of 12 amino acids. The CDR3 reads CASSLGAYGYTF. The DNA of the CDR3 is TGTGCCAGCAGCTTAGGCGCCTATGGCTACACCTTC.

This clone has a handful of counts. The chain uses TRBV4-1 and TRBJ1-5, with D perhaps matching TRBD1 (6 bases). The CDR3 has 16 residues. CDR1 and CDR2 from the germline V gene are MGHRA and YSYEKL. V was cut by 3 bases and J by 3 bases, with 15 bases left in between. CDR3 nucleotide sequence: TGCGCCAGCAGCCATGACGACAGGTGGGACAATCAGCCCCAGCATTTT. Translating it yields CASSHDDRWDNQPQHF.

The table lists this clone with a count of one. The chain carries TRBV10-3 and TRBJ1-5; perhaps TRBD1 as D (6 bases). This CDR3 comprises 18 residues. Germline loops: CDR1 ENHRY, CDR2 SYGVKD. Trimming left V 2 bases short and J 6 bases short, with 23 bases between. The CDR3 DNA is TGTGCCATCAGTGAGCCCGAGGGGGGGACCTGGGAAGTTCAGCCCCAGCATTTT. Its protein is CAISEPEGGTWEVQPQHF.

The genes are TRBV28 and TRBJ1-1; weak D call: TRBD1 (5 bases). Per the germline V gene, CDR1 is MDHEN and CDR2 is SYDVKM. V shed 8 bases and J shed 7 bases, with 17 bases lying between them. The CDR3 loop spans 13 amino acids. The CDR3 nucleotides are TGTGCCAGCGTTTCCCACGGGGGGGGTGAAGCTTTCTTT. Its translation: CASVSHGGGEAFF.

J is TRBJ2-7 and V is TRBV7-6; TRBD1 matches 7 bases. Germline CDR1 and CDR2: SGHVS and FNYEAQ. The CDR3 has 15 amino acids. With 1 base clipped from V and 3 bases from J, the junction kept 6 bases outside the gene matches. The CDR3 loop reads CASSLVLAGGYEQYF. Here the CDR3 DNA reads TGTGCCAGCAGCTTAGTTTTGGCAGGGGGCTACGAGCAGTACTTC.